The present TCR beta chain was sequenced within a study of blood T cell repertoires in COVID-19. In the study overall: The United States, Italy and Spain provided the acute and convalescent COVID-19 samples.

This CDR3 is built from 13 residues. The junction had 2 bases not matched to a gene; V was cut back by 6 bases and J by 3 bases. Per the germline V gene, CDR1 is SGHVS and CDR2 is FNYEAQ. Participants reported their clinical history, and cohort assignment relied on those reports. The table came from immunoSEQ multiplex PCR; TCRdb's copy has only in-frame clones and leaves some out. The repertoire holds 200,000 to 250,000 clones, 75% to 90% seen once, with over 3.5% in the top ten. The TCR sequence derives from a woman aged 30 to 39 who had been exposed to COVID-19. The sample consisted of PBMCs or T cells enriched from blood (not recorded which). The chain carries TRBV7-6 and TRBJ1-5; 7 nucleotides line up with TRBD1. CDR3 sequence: CASSGTVNQPQHF. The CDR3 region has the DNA TGTGCCAGCAGTGGGACAGTCAATCAGCCCCAGCATTTT.